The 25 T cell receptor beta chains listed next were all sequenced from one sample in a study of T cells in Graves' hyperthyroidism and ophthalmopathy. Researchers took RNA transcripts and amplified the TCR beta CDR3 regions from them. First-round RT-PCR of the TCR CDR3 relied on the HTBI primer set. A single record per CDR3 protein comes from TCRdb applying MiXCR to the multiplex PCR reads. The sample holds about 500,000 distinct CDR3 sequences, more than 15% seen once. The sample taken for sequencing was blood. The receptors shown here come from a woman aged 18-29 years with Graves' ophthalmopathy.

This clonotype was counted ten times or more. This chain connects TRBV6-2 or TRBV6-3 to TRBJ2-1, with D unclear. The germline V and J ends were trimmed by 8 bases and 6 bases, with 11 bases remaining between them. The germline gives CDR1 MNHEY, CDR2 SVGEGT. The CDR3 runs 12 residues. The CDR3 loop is CASANPRNEQFF. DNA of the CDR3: TGTGCCAGCGCGAACCCCCGCAATGAGCAGTTCTTC.

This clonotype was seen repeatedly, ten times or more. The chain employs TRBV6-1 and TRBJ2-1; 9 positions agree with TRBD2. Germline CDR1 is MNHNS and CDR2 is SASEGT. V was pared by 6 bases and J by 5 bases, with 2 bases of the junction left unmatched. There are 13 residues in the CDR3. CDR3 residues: CASSGLAHNEQFF. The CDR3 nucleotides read TGTGCCAGCAGCGGACTAGCGCACAATGAGCAGTTCTTC.

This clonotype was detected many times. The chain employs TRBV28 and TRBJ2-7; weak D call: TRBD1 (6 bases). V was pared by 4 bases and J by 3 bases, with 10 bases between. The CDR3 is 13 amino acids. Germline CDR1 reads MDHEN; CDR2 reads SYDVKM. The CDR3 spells CASSSWTVYEQYF. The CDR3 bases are TGTGCCAGCAGTTCATGGACAGTCTACGAGCAGTACTTC.

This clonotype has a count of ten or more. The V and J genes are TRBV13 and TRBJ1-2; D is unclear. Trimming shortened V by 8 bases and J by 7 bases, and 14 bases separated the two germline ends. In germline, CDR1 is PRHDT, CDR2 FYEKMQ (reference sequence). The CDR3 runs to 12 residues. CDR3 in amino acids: CASGTLRAGYTF. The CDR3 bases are TGTGCCAGCGGAACCCTTCGGGCTGGCTACACCTTC.

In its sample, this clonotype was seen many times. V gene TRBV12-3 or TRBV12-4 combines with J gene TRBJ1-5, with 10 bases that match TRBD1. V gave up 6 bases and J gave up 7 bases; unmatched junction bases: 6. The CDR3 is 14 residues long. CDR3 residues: CASSETGGRQPQHF. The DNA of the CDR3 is TGTGCCAGCAGCGAGACAGGGGGCAGACAGCCCCAGCATTTT.

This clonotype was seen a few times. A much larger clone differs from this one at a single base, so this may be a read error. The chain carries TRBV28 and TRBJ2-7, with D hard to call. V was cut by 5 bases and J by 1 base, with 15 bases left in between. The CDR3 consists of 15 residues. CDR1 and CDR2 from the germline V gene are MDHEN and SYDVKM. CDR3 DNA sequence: TGTGCCAGCAGTATCACCTGGGCGTCGTCCTACGAGCAGTACTTC. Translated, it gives CASSITWASSYEQYF.

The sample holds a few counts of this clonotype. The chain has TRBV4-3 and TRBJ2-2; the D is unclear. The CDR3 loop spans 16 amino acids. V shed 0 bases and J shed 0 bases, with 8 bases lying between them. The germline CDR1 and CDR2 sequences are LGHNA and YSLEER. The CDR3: CASSQDAGANTGELFF. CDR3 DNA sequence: TGCGCCAGCAGCCAAGACGCTGGGGCGAACACCGGGGAGCTGTTTTTT.

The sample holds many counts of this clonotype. Written as DNA, the CDR3 is TGTGCCAGCAGCCAGGGACAGGGGGCTTGGGAGCAGTACTTC. Translated: CASSQGQGAWEQYF. This chain uses TRBV27 with TRBJ2-7; 12 bases match TRBD1. Germline lookup yields CDR1 MNHEY and CDR2 SMNVEV (reference sequence). The CDR3 sequence is 14 residues long. J gave up 7 bases and V 6 bases, and 7 bases lay outside the gene matches.

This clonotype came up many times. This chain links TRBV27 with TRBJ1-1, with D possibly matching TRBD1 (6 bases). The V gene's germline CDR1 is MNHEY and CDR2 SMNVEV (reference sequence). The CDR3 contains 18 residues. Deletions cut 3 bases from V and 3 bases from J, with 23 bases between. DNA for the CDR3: TGTGCCAGCAGTTTCAAGCTAACCAGGGGCAAGAGAGACACTGAAGCTTTCTTT. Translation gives CASSFKLTRGKRDTEAFF.

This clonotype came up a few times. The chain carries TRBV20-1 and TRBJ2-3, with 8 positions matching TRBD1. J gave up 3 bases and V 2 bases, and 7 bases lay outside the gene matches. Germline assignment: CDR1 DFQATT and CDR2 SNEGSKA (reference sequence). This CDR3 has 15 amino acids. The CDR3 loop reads CSARSDRGATDTQYF. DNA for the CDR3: TGCAGTGCTAGATCTGACAGGGGCGCGACAGATACGCAGTATTTT.

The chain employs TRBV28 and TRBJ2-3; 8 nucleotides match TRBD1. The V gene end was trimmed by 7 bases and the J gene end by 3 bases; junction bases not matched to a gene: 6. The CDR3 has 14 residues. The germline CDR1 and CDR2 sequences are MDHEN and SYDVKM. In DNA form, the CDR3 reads TGTGCCAGCACAGGGGGCGTGGGTACAGATACGCAGTATTTT. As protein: CASTGGVGTDTQYF.

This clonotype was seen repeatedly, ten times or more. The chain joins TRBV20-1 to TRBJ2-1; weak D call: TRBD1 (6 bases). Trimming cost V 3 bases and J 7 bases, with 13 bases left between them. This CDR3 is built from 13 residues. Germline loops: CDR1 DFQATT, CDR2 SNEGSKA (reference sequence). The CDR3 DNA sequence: TGCAGTGCTAGTGGGGGCGTGGGTAATGAGCAGTTCTTC. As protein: CSASGGVGNEQFF.

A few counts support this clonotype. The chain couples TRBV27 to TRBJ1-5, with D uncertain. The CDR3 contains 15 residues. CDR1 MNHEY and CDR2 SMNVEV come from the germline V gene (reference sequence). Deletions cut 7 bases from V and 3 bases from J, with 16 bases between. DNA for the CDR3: TGTGCCAGCATGGTTTTCGTACGGAACAATCAGCCCCAGCATTTT. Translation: CASMVFVRNNQPQHF.

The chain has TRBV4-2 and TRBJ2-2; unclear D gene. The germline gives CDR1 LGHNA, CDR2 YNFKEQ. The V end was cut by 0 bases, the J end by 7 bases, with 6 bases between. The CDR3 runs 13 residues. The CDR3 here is CASSQELDGELFF. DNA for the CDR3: TGTGCCAGCAGCCAAGAATTGGACGGGGAGCTGTTTTTT.

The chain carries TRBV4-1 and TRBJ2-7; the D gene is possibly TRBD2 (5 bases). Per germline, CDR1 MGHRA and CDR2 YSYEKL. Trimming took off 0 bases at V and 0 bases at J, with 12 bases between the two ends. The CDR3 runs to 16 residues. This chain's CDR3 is CASSQDGGMSSYEQYF. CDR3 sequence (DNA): TGCGCCAGCAGCCAAGATGGAGGTATGAGCTCCTACGAGCAGTACTTC.

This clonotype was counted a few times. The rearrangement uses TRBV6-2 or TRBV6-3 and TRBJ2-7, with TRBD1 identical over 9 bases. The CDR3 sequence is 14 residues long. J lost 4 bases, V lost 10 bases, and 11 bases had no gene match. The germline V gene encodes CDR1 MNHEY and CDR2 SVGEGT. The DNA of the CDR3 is TGTGCCACGGGGCATGGACAGGGGTTGTACGAGCAGTACTTC. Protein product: CATGHGQGLYEQYF.

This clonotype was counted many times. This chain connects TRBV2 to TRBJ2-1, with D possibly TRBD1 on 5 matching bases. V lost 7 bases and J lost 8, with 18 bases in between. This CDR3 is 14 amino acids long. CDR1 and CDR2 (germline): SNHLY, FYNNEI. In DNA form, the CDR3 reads TGTGCCAGCATACCCTCTGGGGCTGTCCATGAGCAGTTCTTC. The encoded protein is CASIPSGAVHEQFF.

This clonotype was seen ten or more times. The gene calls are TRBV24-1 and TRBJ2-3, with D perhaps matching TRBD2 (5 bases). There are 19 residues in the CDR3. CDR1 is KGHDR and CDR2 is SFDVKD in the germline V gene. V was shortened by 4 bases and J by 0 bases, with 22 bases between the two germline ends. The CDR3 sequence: CATSDPSPSHRGSTDTQYF. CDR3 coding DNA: TGTGCCACCAGTGACCCAAGCCCTAGCCACCGAGGGAGCACAGATACGCAGTATTTT.

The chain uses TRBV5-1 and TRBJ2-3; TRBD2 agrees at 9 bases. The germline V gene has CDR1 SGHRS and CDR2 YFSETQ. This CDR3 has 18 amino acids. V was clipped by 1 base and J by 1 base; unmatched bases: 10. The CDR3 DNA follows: TGCGCCAGCAGCTTGAGGGGTAGCGGGGGATGGGGCACAGATACGCAGTATTTT. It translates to CASSLRGSGGWGTDTQYF.

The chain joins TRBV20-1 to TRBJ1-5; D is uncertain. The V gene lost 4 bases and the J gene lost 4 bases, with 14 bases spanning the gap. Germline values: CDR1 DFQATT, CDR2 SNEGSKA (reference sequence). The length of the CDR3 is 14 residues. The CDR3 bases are TGCAGTGCTACTAAGGACGCTAATAATCAGCCCCAGCATTTT. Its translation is CSATKDANNQPQHF.

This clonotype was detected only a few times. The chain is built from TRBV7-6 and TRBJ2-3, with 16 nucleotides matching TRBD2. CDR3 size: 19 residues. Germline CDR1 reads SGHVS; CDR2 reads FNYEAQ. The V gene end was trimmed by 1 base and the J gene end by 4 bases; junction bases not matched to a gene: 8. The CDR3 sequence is CASSLVTGLAGGPSDTQYF. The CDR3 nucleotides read TGTGCCAGCAGCTTAGTTACGGGACTAGCGGGAGGGCCCTCAGATACGCAGTATTTT.

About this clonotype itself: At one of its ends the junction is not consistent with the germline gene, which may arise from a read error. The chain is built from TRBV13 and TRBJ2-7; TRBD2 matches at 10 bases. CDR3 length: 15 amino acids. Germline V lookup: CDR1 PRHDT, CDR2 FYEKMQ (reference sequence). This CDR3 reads CASSVGSGRAGEQYF. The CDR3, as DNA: TGTGCCAGCAGCGTAGGGAGCGGGAGGGCCGGTGAGCAGTACTTC.

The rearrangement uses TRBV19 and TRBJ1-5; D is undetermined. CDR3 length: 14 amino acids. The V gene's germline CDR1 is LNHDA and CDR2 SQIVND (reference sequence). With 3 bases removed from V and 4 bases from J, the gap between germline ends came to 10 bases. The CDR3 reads CASSIVQGNQPQHF. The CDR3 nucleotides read TGTGCCAGTAGTATCGTGCAAGGGAATCAGCCCCAGCATTTT.

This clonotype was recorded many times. CDR3 nucleotide sequence: TGTGCCAGCAGTGTCACGGGGTACGATGGCTACACCTTC. This sequence encodes CASSVTGYDGYTF. The chain is built from TRBV6-1 and TRBJ1-2; D remains unclear. V lost 4 bases and J lost 6, with 12 bases in between. Germline V lookup: CDR1 MNHNS, CDR2 SASEGT. The CDR3 consists of 13 residues.

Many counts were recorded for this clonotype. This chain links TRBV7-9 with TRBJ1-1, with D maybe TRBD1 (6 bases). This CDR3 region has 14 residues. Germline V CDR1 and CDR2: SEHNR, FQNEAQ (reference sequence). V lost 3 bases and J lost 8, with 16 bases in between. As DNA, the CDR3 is TGTGCCAGCAGCTTCTTCCCCGGGACACTCGAAGCTTTCTTT. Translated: CASSFFPGTLEAFF.